These 22 T cell receptor beta chains were sequenced from one sample in a study of neurological immune-mediated disorders. TCRdb itself ran the 5' RACE reads through MiXCR, one entry per CDR3 protein. Among tens of thousands of distinct CDR3 sequences listed, 2% to 2.5% were seen once. The sequencing sample was made of PBMCs. All receptors come from a man aged 45-60 years with multiple sclerosis.

This clonotype came up many times. This chain connects TRBV4-3 to TRBJ2-1; unclear D gene. This CDR3 region has 14 residues. CDR1 and CDR2 (germline): LGHNA, YSLEER. Trimming pared 2 bases from V and 6 bases from J, leaving 11 bases between. The CDR3 is CASSQQTRSNEQFF. The DNA for the CDR3 is TGCGCCAGCAGCCAACAAACCAGGAGCAATGAGCAGTTCTTC.

This clonotype was found many times. This chain joins TRBV7-2 and TRBJ2-5, with TRBD2 matching 11 bases. V lost 5 bases, J lost 2 bases, and 10 bases stayed unmatched. This CDR3 is 17 amino acids long. Germline lookup yields CDR1 SGHTA and CDR2 FQGNSA. This CDR3 is CASSPKASGGPQETQYF. Here the CDR3 DNA reads TGTGCCAGCAGCCCCAAAGCTAGCGGGGGGCCTCAAGAGACCCAGTACTTC.

This clonotype has a count of ten or more. This chain connects TRBV5-6 to TRBJ2-3, with TRBD1 identical over 9 bases. The CDR3 extends over 12 amino acids. The germline CDR1 and CDR2 sequences are SGHDT and YYEEEE. The V segment lost 5 bases and the J segment 11 bases; nucleotides outside the gene matches: 6. CDR3 amino acids: CASSRDRVQQYF. CDR3 DNA sequence: TGTGCCAGCAGTCGGGACAGGGTACAGCAGTATTTT.

This clonotype was seen at least ten times. The chain employs TRBV7-2 and TRBJ2-3; tentatively, D is TRBD2 (5 bases). CDR1 and CDR2 (germline): SGHTA, FQGNSA. The length of the CDR3 is 13 residues. V dropped 1 base and J dropped 5 bases, with 7 bases sitting between them. CDR3 region: CASSLVRGDTQYF. The CDR3 nucleotides read TGTGCCAGCAGCTTAGTACGGGGAGATACGCAGTATTTT.

This clonotype was found a few times. The chain recombines TRBV7-6 with TRBJ2-2; D is uncertain. V was trimmed by 1 base and J by 7 bases, leaving 4 bases between them. The CDR3 is 12 residues long. Germline CDR1 reads SGHVS; CDR2 reads FNYEAQ. As DNA, the CDR3 is TGTGCCAGCAGCTTAGTAGGCGGGGAGCTGTTTTTT. Residues: CASSLVGGELFF.

In its sample, this clonotype was seen many times. The chain uses TRBV9 and TRBJ2-7; D is tentatively TRBD1 or TRBD2 (5 bases each). This CDR3 is 15 amino acids long. Germline values: CDR1 SGDLS, CDR2 YYNGEE. Trimming removed 0 bases at V and 0 bases at J, with 10 bases between. The CDR3 coding sequence is TGTGCCAGCAGCGTAGCCGGGACCCACTCCTACGAGCAGTACTTC. Protein: CASSVAGTHSYEQYF.

This clonotype was picked up many times. This chain joins TRBV10-3 and TRBJ1-3, with D possibly matching TRBD1 (5 bases). The V and J ends lost 10 bases and 4 bases respectively, with 8 bases between them. CDR3 length: 11 residues. Germline CDR1 reads ENHRY; CDR2 reads SYGVKD. The CDR3 nucleotides read TGTGCCAGTAGGGACGGAAACACCATATATTTT. Amino acids: CASRDGNTIYF.

This clonotype was recorded many times. The gene calls are TRBV6-5 and TRBJ2-7; 10 bases fit TRBD2. CDR3 length: 15 amino acids. Germline CDR1 reads MNHEY; CDR2 reads SVGAGI. Trimming cost V 4 bases and J 3 bases; bases outside gene matches: 6. CDR3 protein: CASSSGVAGGYEQYF. In nucleotides, the CDR3 is TGTGCCAGCAGTTCCGGGGTAGCGGGGGGCTACGAGCAGTACTTC.

This clonotype appeared many times. V is TRBV7-2 and J is TRBJ2-7, with D perhaps matching TRBD2 (5 bases). Germline V gives CDR1 SGHTA, CDR2 FQGNSA. V lost 5 bases to trimming and J lost 2 bases, with 13 bases between them. The CDR3 is 14 residues long. CDR3 bases: TGTGCCAGCAGCCCCGATCGGGGTCCCTACGAGCAGTACTTC. It is translated as CASSPDRGPYEQYF.

This clonotype was found many times. V gene TRBV3-1 combines with J gene TRBJ1-6; possible D gene TRBD1, 6 bases. The germline V gene has CDR1 LGHDT and CDR2 YNNKEL (reference sequence). CDR3 length: 13 amino acids. V gave up 0 bases and J gave up 14 bases, with 11 bases separating them. The CDR3 DNA sequence: TGTGCCAGCAGCCAAGAAGGGGGTGCGGCCCTCCACTTT. Translation: CASSQEGGAALHF.

This clonotype was observed at least ten times. The CDR3 DNA reads TGCAGTGCTAGAGATCTGGCAGGGGATGGCTACACCTTC. It is translated as CSARDLAGDGYTF. J is TRBJ1-2 and V is TRBV20-1; TRBD1 is a possible D gene (6 bases). This CDR3 has 13 residues. The germline CDR1 and CDR2 sequences are DFQATT and SNEGSKA (reference sequence). Trimming cost V 0 bases and J 6 bases, with 11 bases left between them.

Ten or more counts support this clonotype. The junction does not match germline at one end; this may be a read error. The chain employs TRBV20-1 and TRBJ2-6; the D gene is possibly TRBD2 (5 bases). Germline CDR1 DFQATT, CDR2 SNEGSKA (reference sequence). This CDR3 is 15 amino acids long. CDR3 region: CSARGSTTGANVLTF. The CDR3 coding sequence is TGCAGTGCCAGAGGGTCAACGACTGGGGCCAACGTCCTGACTTTC.

This clonotype showed up many times. V gene TRBV20-1 combines with J gene TRBJ2-3; TRBD1 matches at 8 bases. Germline CDR1 reads DFQATT; CDR2 reads SNEGSKA (reference sequence). The ends lost 4 bases at V and 4 bases at J; junction bases unmatched: 4. The CDR3 runs to 13 residues. The CDR3 region has the DNA TGCAGTGCTATCCGGACAGGGCCAGATACGCAGTATTTT. It specifies CSAIRTGPDTQYF.

This clonotype was counted ten times or more. This rearrangement joins TRBV20-1 to TRBJ2-5, with no clear D. V lost 1 base and J lost 5, with 5 bases in between. The CDR3 covers 11 residues. Germline CDR1 reads DFQATT; CDR2 reads SNEGSKA (reference sequence). The CDR3 loop reads CSARVRETQYF. In DNA, the CDR3 is TGCAGTGCTAGAGTCCGGGAGACCCAGTACTTC.

Many counts were recorded for this clonotype. This chain uses TRBV18 with TRBJ1-1, with unresolved D. Trimming shortened V by 0 bases and J by 3 bases, and 14 bases separated the two germline ends. The germline CDR1 and CDR2 sequences are KGHSH and LQKENI. This CDR3 comprises 16 residues. The CDR3 loop is CASSPPNKGSDTEAFF. Written as DNA, the CDR3 is TGTGCCAGCTCACCACCAAACAAAGGGAGTGACACTGAAGCTTTCTTT.

This clonotype was counted at least ten times. V usage is TRBV5-5 and J usage is TRBJ1-2; D is unclear. Germline loops: CDR1 SGHKS, CDR2 YYEKEE (reference sequence). The V gene lost 2 bases and the J gene lost 4 bases, with 3 bases spanning the gap. The CDR3 contains 11 residues. The CDR3, as DNA: TGTGCCAGCAGCTTTCGCTATGGCTACACCTTC. Protein sequence: CASSFRYGYTF.

This clonotype was counted ten times or more. The V gene is TRBV6-5, the J gene TRBJ1-2; 9 nucleotides align to TRBD1. The CDR3 is 13 residues long. The V segment lost 6 bases and the J segment 7 bases; nucleotides outside the gene matches: 6. The V gene's germline CDR1 is MNHEY and CDR2 SVGAGI. The CDR3 loop reads CASSRTGAAGYTF. The CDR3, as DNA: TGTGCCAGCAGCCGGACAGGGGCGGCTGGCTACACCTTC.

This clonotype was observed at least ten times. This chain uses TRBV15 with TRBJ1-5; 11 nucleotides match TRBD1. From germline, CDR1 is LNHNV and CDR2 YYDKDF (reference sequence). With V trimmed by 1 base and J by 6 bases, 8 bases remained unmatched. The CDR3 has 17 residues. This chain's CDR3 is CATSRGGGQGAGQPQHF. The DNA for the CDR3 is TGTGCCACCAGCAGAGGTGGAGGACAGGGGGCGGGTCAGCCCCAGCATTTT.

In its sample, this clonotype was seen many times. The rearrangement uses TRBV20-1 and TRBJ1-5, with D possibly being TRBD1 (6 bases). The germline CDR1 and CDR2 sequences are DFQATT and SNEGSKA (reference sequence). This CDR3 spans 13 amino acids. V was trimmed by 6 bases and J by 3 bases, leaving 12 bases between them. CDR3 in DNA: TGCAGTGCAAGGACAGATCCCAATCAGCCCCAGCATTTT. This sequence encodes CSARTDPNQPQHF.

Worth noting for this clonotype: Given a much more abundant clone one base away, this may be a read error. The rearrangement uses TRBV11-1 and TRBJ2-1, with D possibly matching TRBD1 (6 bases). Trimming shortened V by 5 bases and J by 1 base, and 12 bases separated the two germline ends. Germline V gives CDR1 SGHAT, CDR2 FQDESV (reference sequence). This CDR3 has 15 residues. This CDR3 reads CASSHYTGSYNEQFF. The CDR3 coding sequence is TGTGCCAGCAGCCACTATACAGGGTCCTACAATGAGCAGTTCTTC.

This clonotype was seen more than once but under ten times. Since a much larger clone is just one base distant, this may be a read error. The CDR3 DNA reads as TGCAGCGTCAGAAAGGGAGCCTACGAGCAGTACTTC. Protein sequence: CSVRKGAYEQYF. This sequence joins TRBV29-1 and TRBJ2-7; weak D call: TRBD2 (5 bases). The CDR3 is 12 residues long. V was clipped by 6 bases and J by 2 bases, with 11 bases between them. CDR1 and CDR2 (germline): SQVTM, ANQGSEA.

This clonotype was recorded a few times. J is TRBJ2-1 and V is TRBV7-6; 7 bases match TRBD2. V shed 6 bases and J 6 bases; nucleotides not matched to a gene: 11. CDR1 and CDR2 from the germline V gene are SGHVS and FNYEAQ. CDR3 length equals 15 residues. The CDR3 bases are TGTGCCAGCAGTGGGGGGGTAACCCTTCGCAATGAGCAGTTCTTC. It is translated as CASSGGVTLRNEQFF.